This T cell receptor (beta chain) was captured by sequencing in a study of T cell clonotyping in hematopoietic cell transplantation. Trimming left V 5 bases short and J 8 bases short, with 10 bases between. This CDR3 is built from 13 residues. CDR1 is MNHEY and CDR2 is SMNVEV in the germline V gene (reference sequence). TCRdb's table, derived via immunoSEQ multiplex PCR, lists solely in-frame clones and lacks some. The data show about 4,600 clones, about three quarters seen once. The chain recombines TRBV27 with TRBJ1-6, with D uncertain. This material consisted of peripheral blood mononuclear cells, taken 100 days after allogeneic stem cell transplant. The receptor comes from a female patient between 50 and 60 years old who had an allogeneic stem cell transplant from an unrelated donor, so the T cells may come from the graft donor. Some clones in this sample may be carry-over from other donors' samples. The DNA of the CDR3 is TGTGCCAGCAGTCCTTCACCTTATTCACCCCTCCACTTT. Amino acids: CASSPSPYSPLHF.